This T cell receptor beta chain was observed in a study of T cell changes during pregnancy in multiple sclerosis. V lost 0 bases and J lost 8, with 14 bases in between. This CDR3 contains 14 residues. Germline V gene data show CDR1 as SGDLS and CDR2 as YYNGEE. TCRdb's table, derived via immunoSEQ multiplex PCR, lists solely in-frame clones and lacks some. The data show tens of thousands of clones, about 88% seen once. Specimen: CD8+ T cells from peripheral blood mononuclear cells, collected before pregnancy. This receptor was identified in a female donor with multiple sclerosis, enrolled in a pregnancy study. J is TRBJ1-1 and V is TRBV9; D remains unclear. The CDR3 DNA follows: TGTGCCAGCAGCGTAGAGCCAACTCCTCGCGAAGCTTTCTTT. Translating gives CASSVEPTPREAFF.